Below, 9 T cell receptor beta chains from the same sample are listed, as sequenced in a study of Ad26.COV2.S vaccination and SARS-CoV-2 variants. Specified treatment: roughly 20 received Ad26.COV2.S at low or high dose, single or two shots; several received placebo; per-sample allocation not given. Material that was analyzed had been drawn on day 63 after the first vaccine or placebo injection. The protocol was immunoSEQ multiplex PCR, while the TCRdb copy is restricted to in-frame clones and leaves out a portion. In the table there are 250,000 to 300,000 clones, about 87% of which are singletons. The starting material was peripheral blood, obtained in a trial of Ad26.COV2.S vaccine versus placebo. The receptors were gathered from a person aged 18-60 years who received the Ad26.COV2.S COVID-19 vaccine or a placebo.

The V and J genes are TRBV11-2 and TRBJ1-2; D possibly corresponds to TRBD1 (5 bases). The CDR3 contains 14 residues. Trimming stripped 1 base from V and 3 bases from J, with 9 bases between. Germline lookup yields CDR1 SGHAT and CDR2 FQNNGV. CDR3 nucleotides: TGTGCCAGCAGCTTAGTCGGCAGGGACTATGGCTACACCTTC. Amino acid sequence: CASSLVGRDYGYTF.

This clone was observed once. This chain links TRBV6-2 or TRBV6-3 with TRBJ2-2; the D is unclear. This CDR3 is built from 18 residues. Trimming removed 2 bases at V and 8 bases at J, with 24 bases between. Germline lookup yields CDR1 MNHEY and CDR2 SVGEGT. The CDR3 nucleotides read TGTGCCAGCAGTTACGAGGCCGAGTTCGATGCCCTCTGGGGGGAGCTGTTTTTT. Residues: CASSYEAEFDALWGELFF.

Only one count was recorded for this clone. This chain uses TRBV3-1 (or the pseudogene TRBV3-2) with TRBJ2-3; D may be TRBD1 or TRBD2 (7 bases each). The CDR3 contains 16 residues. The V gene lost 4 bases and the J gene lost 2 bases, with 16 bases spanning the gap. The germline V gene has CDR1 LGHDT and CDR2 YNNKEL (reference sequence). The CDR3 DNA sequence: TGTGCCAGCAGCCTAAGGGGGCGGGGGTACACAGATACGCAGTATTTT. It yields the protein CASSLRGRGYTDTQYF.

The chain combines TRBV10-2 with TRBJ2-3; TRBD2 matches 10 bases. V was clipped by 8 bases and J by 4 bases; unmatched bases: 9. This CDR3 has 15 residues. Germline CDR1 and CDR2: WSHSY and SAAADI. The DNA for the CDR3 is TGCGCCAGCGATCCTGGGCTAGCGGGAGCAGATACGCAGTATTTT. Protein sequence: CASDPGLAGADTQYF.

V usage is TRBV27 and J usage is TRBJ2-3, with D hard to call. Trimming removed 1 base from V and 2 bases from J, with 7 bases in between. The CDR3 has 14 amino acids. Germline assignment: CDR1 MNHEY and CDR2 SMNVEV (reference sequence). The CDR3 region has the DNA TGTGCCAGCAGTTTATTTCTCCCCACAGATACGCAGTATTTT. Protein product: CASSLFLPTDTQYF.

The gene calls are TRBV5-6 and TRBJ1-6, with unresolved D. The CDR3 loop spans 13 amino acids. V gave up 0 bases and J gave up 7 bases, with 5 bases separating them. Germline V gene data show CDR1 as SGHDT and CDR2 as YYEEEE. The chain's CDR3 is CASSLGYNSPLHF. CDR3 in DNA: TGTGCCAGCAGCTTGGGGTACAATTCACCCCTCCACTTT.

CDR3 protein: CASSERAYGEQYF. DNA of the CDR3: TGTGCCAGCAGTGAAAGGGCCTACGGCGAGCAGTACTTC. The chain couples TRBV6-1 to TRBJ2-7; D unresolved. Germline loops: CDR1 MNHNS, CDR2 SASEGT. Trimming removed 2 bases at V and 6 bases at J, with 11 bases between. This CDR3 spans 13 amino acids.

Points on this clone: A read error may explain this, as a much larger clone is one base away. V gene TRBV6-5 combines with J gene TRBJ2-7, with 9 positions matching TRBD1. Per germline, CDR1 MNHEY and CDR2 SVGAGI. With V trimmed by 5 bases and J by 0 bases, 2 bases remained unmatched. The CDR3 covers 14 residues. DNA for the CDR3: TGTGCCAGCAGTCCGGGACAGGGCTCCTACGAGCAGTACTTC. Translation: CASSPGQGSYEQYF.

The chain is built from TRBV19 and TRBJ1-1; no definite D call. Looked up from germline, CDR1 is LNHDA and CDR2 is SQIVND (reference sequence). The CDR3 has 13 residues. V lost 1 base and J lost 1, with 4 bases in between. The CDR3 DNA reads TGTGCCAGTAGTATAGGGCCGAACACTGAAGCTTTCTTT. Its translation: CASSIGPNTEAFF. Using reference TRBV19 and TRBJ1-1 for the parts outside the CDR3, the full variable domain is DGGITQSPKYLFRKEGQNVTLSCEQNLNHDAMYWYRQDPGQGLRLIYYSQIVNDFQKGDIAEGYSVSREKKESFPLTVTSAQKNPTAFYLCASSIGPNTEAFFGQGTRLTVV.